The T cell receptor beta chain described here comes from a study of response to subunit inactivated influenza vaccine. General study points: The authors offered the suggestion that each seasonal influenza vaccination recruits few new T cells.

TCRdb used MiXCR to reprocess the RT-PCR reads, holding one entry per CDR3 protein. The table has 800,000 or so distinct CDR3 sequences, over 20% seen once. Germline CDR1 MDHEN, CDR2 SYDVKM. Trimming at V came to 3 bases and at J to 7 bases, leaving 8 bases not matched to a gene. The CDR3 spans 15 residues. Turning to this clonotype: Its antigen is not identified.

The sequences come from PBMCs from blood, collected more than 4 days after vaccination. This chain joins TRBV28 and TRBJ2-2, with TRBD2 identical over 7 bases. The clonotype comes from a man aged 45 to 65 who received an inactivated influenza vaccine. The CDR3 loop is CASSFVGGDSGELFF. CDR3 nucleotide sequence: TGTGCCAGCAGTTTCGTTGGGGGGGATAGCGGGGAGCTGTTTTTT.